This T cell receptor (beta chain) was retrieved from a study of blood T cell repertoires in COVID-19 (dated by TCRdb to 2020 to 2022). The study in broad terms: Collaborator samples came from the United States, Italy and Spain and covered acute and convalescent phases of COVID-19. Deeply sampled blood TCRbeta repertoires from subjects exposed to, actively infected with, or recovered from COVID-19 were included in the dataset. Sample metadata almost always included a de-identified subject ID, COVID-19 status, age in years and sex. Samples were obtained from the ongoing ImmuneRACE study (first 160 participants) and from about 1,300 subjects provided by 6 global collaborators. Where HLA class I and class II types were available, the types were taken from metadata supplied by the sample provider, not from assay-based typing. The repertoires were made available in a free public database intended to serve as a resource for research on the immune response to SARS-CoV-2. The prospective study material was composed of cDNA or gDNA derived from T cells, B-cell-depleted T cells, or PBMCs.

TCRbeta CDR3 regions were amplified from genomic DNA using the immunoSEQ Assay, a bias-controlled multiplex PCR. Per the original workflow: The number of nucleated cells in each sample was estimated from the amplification of reference gene primers within the assay. To quantify the absolute abundance of each unique TCRbeta CDR3 rearrangement, sequence reads were collapsed and filtered. Productive Simpson clonality was computed per sample as the square root of Simpson's diversity index over productive rearrangements. In its TCRdb copy, this immuneACCESS table keeps in-frame sequences only and misses some clones. Where compared with another copy, unresolved V genes explain less than half of these, and the others have no known cause. Clonal size and the V and J genes are those of that table, whereas D and trimming came from the DNA. The sample table contains about 68,000 clones; only one count was recorded for about 82% of them. The top ten constitute 4.1% of the sample.

Results the study describes overall, beyond this receptor: Clinical and demographic metadata were provided uncurated, with the amount varying by source and participant.

After removal of 0 bases from V and 7 bases from J, the junction retains 11 bases not matched to a gene. CDR1 and CDR2, per the germline V gene (reference sequence), are LGHDT and YNNKEL. The CDR3 measures 17 amino acids from cysteine to phenylalanine. Only the CDR3 DNA stays, 51 bases, in frame from base 1. Each collaborating institution followed its own protocols to collect whole blood in K2EDTA tubes. For TCRbeta analysis, collaborator samples were shipped as frozen whole blood, as isolated PBMCs, or as DNA extracted from either sample type. In the case of this clone: Its antigen is unknown. Base qualities are missing; no much larger clone stands one base away.

Recombination joined TRBV3-1 (or the pseudogene TRBV3-2) with TRBJ2-3, with 9 bases matching TRBD2. This clonotype originated in a man between 45 and 60 years old with acute or convalescent COVID-19. Sequences were obtained from peripheral blood. The CDR3 region: CASSQDYTSGSANTQYF. The nucleotides are TGTGCCAGCAGCCAAGATTACACTAGCGGGTCCGCTAATACGCAGTATTTT.